These T cell receptor beta chains were read from a single sample in a study of CD8+ T cells in alopecia areata. The repertoire was sequenced with immunoSEQ multiplex PCR; TCRdb's copy has only in-frame clones and lacks some. The sample includes about 270,000 clones, over 45% of them seen just once. This specimen was CD4+ T cells sorted from blood, taken around week 54, from a patient treated with tofacitinib. All receptors derive from a human donor with alopecia areata. Each CDR3 is given with its conserved first and last residue. The D gene is left open where the match is weak. Size is stated for part of the rows, as once, few or many counts, or as a class when the clone is expanded.

len	abundance	v_gene	j_gene	d_gene	CDR3aa	CDR3nt
14	NA	TRBV18	TRBJ1-2	NA	CASSPQRTSSGYTF	TGTGCCAGCTCACCACAACGGACAAGTTCAGGCTACACCTTC
11	NA	TRBV30	TRBJ2-5	NA	CAWSFQETQYF	TGTGCCTGGAGTTTTCAAGAGACCCAGTACTTC
13	NA	TRBV25-1	TRBJ1-4	TRBD1	CASGDRVGEKLFF	TGTGCCAGCGGTGACAGGGTCGGGGAAAAACTGTTTTTT
14	few	TRBV30	TRBJ2-2	TRBD2	CAGPTSRGTGELFF	TGTGCCGGACCGACTAGCCGGGGAACCGGGGAGCTGTTTTTT
14	NA	TRBV10-3	TRBJ1-5	NA	CAISGDGAGQPQHF	TGTGCCATCAGTGGGGACGGTGCAGGACAGCCCCAGCATTTT
16	few	TRBV4-3	TRBJ2-7	TRBD1	CASSQSSGTEDYEQYF	TGCGCCAGCAGCCAATCCTCCGGGACAGAGGACTACGAGCAGTACTTC
14	NA	TRBV5-1	TRBJ1-1	NA	CASSALPGNTEAFF	TGCGCCAGCAGCGCCCTACCGGGGAACACTGAAGCTTTCTTT
12	NA	TRBV2	TRBJ2-7	NA	CASSEFRYEQYF	TGTGCCAGCAGTGAATTCAGGTACGAGCAGTACTTC
16	few	TRBV14	TRBJ2-1	NA	CASSQYRGSSYNEQFF	TGTGCCAGCAGCCAATACAGAGGAAGCTCCTACAATGAGCAGTTCTTC
13	few	TRBV6-5	TRBJ2-3	NA	CASRLRSTDTQYF	TGTGCCAGCAGACTTAGGAGCACAGATACGCAGTATTTT
15	NA	TRBV30	TRBJ1-3	NA	CAWSSWGSSGNTIYF	TGTGCCTGGAGTTCATGGGGGTCTTCTGGAAACACCATATATTTT
10	NA	TRBV20-1	TRBJ2-5	NA	CSAGWETQYF	TGCAGTGCAGGGTGGGAGACCCAGTACTTC
14	NA	TRBV7-9	TRBJ1-6	NA	CASKPVQPNSPLHF	TGTGCCAGCAAACCAGTCCAACCTAATTCACCCCTCCACTTT
10	NA	TRBV20-1	TRBJ1-2	NA	CSARNYGYTF	TGCAGTGCCAGGAACTATGGCTACACCTTC
10	NA	TRBV30	TRBJ1-2	TRBD1	CAWSPTGVTF	TGTGCCTGGAGTCCGACAGGGGTCACCTTC
14	NA	TRBV25-1	TRBJ2-5	NA	CASSTGMEWETQYF	TGTGCCAGCTCTACAGGGATGGAGTGGGAGACCCAGTACTTC
14	NA	TRBV29-1	TRBJ2-5	NA	CSVGQVGGPETQYF	TGCAGCGTTGGTCAGGTTGGCGGCCCAGAGACCCAGTACTTC
12	NA	TRBV5-1	TRBJ2-5	NA	CASRRPQETQYF	TGCGCCAGCAGACGCCCCCAAGAGACCCAGTACTTC
16	NA	TRBV5-1	TRBJ1-3	TRBD1	CASSPGSGQQGNTIYF	TGCGCCAGCAGCCCCGGCTCGGGACAGCAGGGAAACACCATATATTTT
12	NA	TRBV29-1	TRBJ1-2	NA	CSVVRGSSGYTF	TGCAGCGTTGTACGGGGTTCGAGTGGCTACACCTTC
15	NA	TRBV2	TRBJ2-1	TRBD1	CASSEDRSSYNEQFF	TGTGCCAGCAGTGAGGACAGGAGCTCCTACAATGAGCAGTTCTTC
18	NA	TRBV5-4	TRBJ1-1	TRBD1	CASSLPSHRGYWNTEAFF	TGTGCCAGCAGCTTGCCTTCCCACAGGGGGTATTGGAACACTGAAGCTTTCTTT
16	few	TRBV14	TRBJ2-1	TRBD1	CASSHPGTGSYNEQFF	TGTGCCAGCAGCCACCCGGGGACAGGGAGCTACAATGAGCAGTTCTTC
13	NA	TRBV29-1	TRBJ1-1	TRBD1	CSAATGGYTEAFF	TGCAGCGCCGCGACAGGGGGGTACACTGAAGCTTTCTTT
15	few	TRBV27	TRBJ1-4	NA	CASSPTHMRGEKLFF	TGTGCCAGCAGTCCGACCCATATGAGAGGTGAAAAACTGTTTTTT
15	NA	TRBV7-2	TRBJ1-2	TRBD1	CASSPRTGVNYGYTF	TGTGCCAGCAGCCCCCGGACAGGCGTAAACTATGGCTACACCTTC
15	NA	TRBV15	TRBJ1-2	TRBD1	CATSRGGQGNYGYTF	TGTGCCACCAGCAGAGGGGGACAGGGAAACTATGGCTACACCTTC
14	NA	TRBV30	TRBJ1-4	NA	CACIPGHYNEKLFF	TGTGCCTGTATTCCGGGACACTATAATGAAAAACTGTTTTTT
14	NA	TRBV7-6	TRBJ2-7	NA	CASSPRTGTYEQYF	TGTGCCAGCAGCCCCCGGACGGGTACCTACGAGCAGTACTTC
15	NA	TRBV30	TRBJ1-1	NA	CAWSRWGSENTEAFF	TGTGCCTGGAGTAGGTGGGGCAGCGAGAACACTGAAGCTTTCTTT
15	NA	TRBV9	TRBJ2-3	TRBD2	CASSVGSGGHDTQYF	TGTGCCAGCAGCGTAGGTAGCGGGGGCCACGATACGCAGTATTTT
14	few	TRBV29-1	TRBJ2-5	TRBD1	CSVDQGARQETQYF	TGCAGCGTTGACCAGGGGGCGCGCCAAGAGACCCAGTACTTC
14	NA	TRBV13	TRBJ2-7	NA	CASSLQDSHYEQYF	TGTGCCAGCAGCTTACAGGACAGCCACTACGAGCAGTACTTC
12	NA	TRBV30	TRBJ1-2	NA	CAYTLGPYGYTF	TGTGCCTACACTCTGGGACCCTATGGCTACACCTTC
14	few	TRBV5-1	TRBJ1-2	NA	CASSKDTDNYGYTF	TGCGCCAGCAGCAAGGACACTGACAACTATGGCTACACCTTC
15	few	TRBV5-6	TRBJ2-7	NA	CASSGGQLISYEQYF	TGTGCCAGCTCTGGCGGACAACTTATTTCCTACGAGCAGTACTTC
13	NA	TRBV5-1	TRBJ1-2	NA	CASSPEGDLVDTF	TGCGCCAGCAGCCCGGAGGGGGACCTGGTGGACACCTTC
15	NA	TRBV6-5	TRBJ2-1	NA	CASSYRRGSYNEQFF	TGTGCCAGCAGTTACAGGCGGGGCTCGTACAATGAGCAGTTCTTC
13	NA	TRBV9	TRBJ1-2	NA	CASSVRGGYGYTF	TGTGCCAGCAGCGTAAGGGGGGGCTATGGCTACACCTTC
12	NA	TRBV30	TRBJ2-5	TRBD1	CAWSAGGRTQYF	TGTGCCTGGAGTGCAGGGGGCCGGACCCAGTACTTC
14	NA	TRBV5-1	TRBJ2-5	TRBD1	CASSLAGQIETQYF	TGCGCCAGCAGCTTGGCGGGACAGATAGAGACCCAGTACTTC